This T cell receptor (beta chain) was recovered during a study of blood T cell repertoires in COVID-19. About the study: Samples taken during acute and convalescent COVID-19 were collected in the United States, Italy and Spain. In each case, the material was cDNA or gDNA derived from T cells, B-cell-depleted T cells, or PBMCs.

CDR1 is SNHLY, CDR2 FYNNEI, per germline. Trimming removed 5 bases from V and 2 bases from J, with 7 bases in between. This CDR3 has 13 residues. Original processing notes: Amplified reference gene primers provided the basis for estimating nucleated cell counts. Assay used: immunoSEQ multiplex PCR; TCRdb lists only in-frame clones, some missing. The D gene and trimming were derived from the DNA, and the V and J assignments and clone size from that table. Here the sample spans 210,000 or so clones, 80% to 85% being singletons. The chain employs TRBV2 and TRBJ2-1; possibly TRBD2 for D (5 bases). The sequencing sample was made of peripheral blood. This TCR derives from a human donor in a cohort sampled during active COVID-19. The CDR3 here is CASSSGTYNEQFF. The CDR3 nucleotides are TGTGCCAGCAGTAGCGGAACCTACAATGAGCAGTTCTTC.